Described below is a single T cell receptor (beta chain) sequence and its context. This CDR3 is built from 16 residues. Trimming cost V 1 base and J 0 bases; bases outside gene matches: 5. Germline values: CDR1 LGHNA, CDR2 YSLEER. The repertoire was sequenced with immunoSEQ multiplex PCR; TCRdb's copy has only in-frame clones and lacks some. Of 15,000 or so clones listed, more than 65% are singletons. The data are from a study of sequential checkpoint blockade in melanoma. Study-level background: Maintenance nivolumab came after either treatment sequence.

Treatment given: randomized to nivolumab then ipilimumab (arm A) or the reverse (arm B). Source: CD8+ T cells sorted from blood (inferred from file names), taken from a patient given nivolumab and ipilimumab in sequence. The chain links TRBV4-3 to TRBJ2-5; TRBD2 matches 7 bases. This TCR was sampled from a human donor with melanoma. The CDR3: CASSQVWGGDQETQYF. The CDR3 DNA follows: TGCGCCAGCAGCCAAGTTTGGGGGGGGGACCAAGAGACCCAGTACTTC.